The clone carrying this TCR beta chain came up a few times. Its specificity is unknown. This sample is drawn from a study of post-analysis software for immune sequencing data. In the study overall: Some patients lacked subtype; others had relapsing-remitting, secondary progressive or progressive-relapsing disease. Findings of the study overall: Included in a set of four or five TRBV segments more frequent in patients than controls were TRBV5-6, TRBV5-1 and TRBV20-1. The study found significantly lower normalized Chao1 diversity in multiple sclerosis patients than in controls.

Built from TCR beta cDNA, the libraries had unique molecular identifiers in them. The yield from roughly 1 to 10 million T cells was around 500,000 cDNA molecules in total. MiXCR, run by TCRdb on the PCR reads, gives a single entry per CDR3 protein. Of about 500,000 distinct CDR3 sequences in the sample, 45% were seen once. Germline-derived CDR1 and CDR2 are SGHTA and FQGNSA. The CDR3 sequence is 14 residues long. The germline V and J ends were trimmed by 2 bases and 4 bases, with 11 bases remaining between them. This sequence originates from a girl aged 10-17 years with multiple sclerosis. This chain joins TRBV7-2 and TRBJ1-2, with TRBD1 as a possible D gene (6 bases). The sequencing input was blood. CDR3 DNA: TGTGCCAGCAGCTTAACCAGGGGCGCCTATGGCTACACCTTC. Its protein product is CASSLTRGAYGYTF.